This passage covers 31 T cell receptor beta chains from one sample sequenced in a study of pediatric ulcerative colitis. Sequencing used immunoSEQ multiplex PCR; TCRdb keeps in-frame clones, though not all of them. Here the sample spans 37,000 or so clones, less than 85% being singletons. Sequencing used blood. These receptors were taken from a girl aged 5 to 17 with moderate ulcerative colitis.

The CDR3 nucleotides read TGCGCCAGCGGGGGGGGGAACAATCAGCCCCAGCATTTT. This codes for CASGGGNNQPQHF. The rearrangement links TRBV10-2 to TRBJ1-5, with D tentatively TRBD1 (5 bases). The V gene's germline CDR1 is WSHSY and CDR2 SAAADI. This CDR3 comprises 13 residues. V gave up 8 bases and J gave up 3 bases, with 11 bases separating them.

The chain has TRBV30 and TRBJ2-7; D gene ambiguous. The CDR3 length is 11 residues. The V and J ends lost 3 bases and 4 bases respectively, with 7 bases between them. Germline V gene lookup returns CDR1 GTSNPN and CDR2 SVGIG (reference sequence). As DNA, the CDR3 is TGTGCCTGGAGAACCCCTTACGAGCAGTACTTC. It codes for CAWRTPYEQYF.

The V call is TRBV7-6, the J call TRBJ1-1, with a weak D call TRBD1 (5 bases). Germline CDR1 reads SGHVS; CDR2 reads FNYEAQ. The CDR3 contains 13 residues. Trimming pared 4 bases from V and 7 bases from J, leaving 13 bases between. The CDR3 spells CASSSLGRDEAFF. The CDR3 coding sequence is TGTGCCAGCAGCTCTCTGGGGCGGGATGAAGCTTTCTTT. Full variable domain (outside the CDR3, taken from reference TRBV7-6 and TRBJ1-1): GAGVSQSPRYKVTKRGQDVALRCDPISGHVSLYWYRQALGQGPEFLTYFNYEAQQDKSGLPNDRFSAERPEGSISTLTIQRTEQRDSAMYRCASSSLGRDEAFFGQGTRLTVV.

V and J are TRBV4-3 and TRBJ1-2; D gene ambiguous. V was shortened by 2 bases and J by 2 bases, with 12 bases between the two germline ends. Germline CDR1 LGHNA, CDR2 YSLEER. The CDR3 runs to 15 residues. The CDR3 DNA sequence: TGCGCCAGCAGCCAATTGGACGCACTGAACTATGGCTACACCTTC. Translation: CASSQLDALNYGYTF.

This chain links TRBV5-8 with TRBJ1-5; 7 bases are shared with TRBD1. V lost 4 bases and J lost 1; bases outside the gene matches: 2. CDR1 is SGHTS, CDR2 YDEGEE, per germline. This CDR3 is 14 amino acids long. The CDR3: CASSVGQSNQPQHF. As DNA, the CDR3 is TGTGCCAGCAGCGTGGGACAGAGCAATCAGCCCCAGCATTTT.

The chain links TRBV30 to TRBJ1-1; D unclear. The CDR3 sequence is 13 residues long. Trimming removed 0 bases at V and 7 bases at J, with 12 bases between. CDR1 is GTSNPN, CDR2 SVGIG, per germline (reference sequence). CDR3 bases: TGTGCCTGGAGTGTTTGGGGTTTCAATGAAGCTTTCTTT. This gives the protein CAWSVWGFNEAFF.

This chain joins TRBV7-3 and TRBJ2-2; 8 nucleotides line up with TRBD1. The CDR3 length is 14 residues. Germline loops: CDR1 SGHTA, CDR2 FQGTGA. The V and J ends lost 5 bases and 7 bases, in that order; junction bases with no gene match: 6. The CDR3 coding sequence is TGTGCCAGCAGCCCGGACAGGGCGGGCGGGGAGCTGTTTTTT. The encoded protein is CASSPDRAGGELFF.

This clone was observed a single time. V is TRBV29-1 and J is TRBJ1-1; 8 bases are a match to TRBD1. The V gene's germline CDR1 is SQVTM and CDR2 ANQGSEA. V shed 6 bases, J shed 3 bases, and the junction held 9 bases outside the gene matches. There are 14 residues in the CDR3. The CDR3 here is CSVGPGGWDTEAFF. The CDR3 nucleotides read TGCAGCGTGGGACCAGGGGGCTGGGACACTGAAGCTTTCTTT.

This clone appeared a single time. The chain couples TRBV7-2 to TRBJ1-2; 11 nucleotides agree with TRBD1. J lost 6 bases, V lost 4 bases, and 16 bases had no gene match. Germline loops: CDR1 SGHTA, CDR2 FQGNSA. The CDR3 runs to 18 residues. CDR3 protein: CASSSPKDRGRPINGYTF. CDR3 coding DNA: TGTGCCAGCAGCTCCCCGAAGGACAGGGGGCGGCCGATCAATGGCTACACCTTC.

The chain employs TRBV15 and TRBJ2-7; 9 bases align to TRBD1. The CDR3 spans 18 residues. With V trimmed by 0 bases and J by 2 bases, 11 bases remained unmatched. CDR1 is LNHNV and CDR2 is YYDKDF in the germline V gene (reference sequence). The CDR3: CATSRDLVFGTGPYEQYF. CDR3 bases: TGTGCCACCAGCAGAGATCTAGTCTTTGGGACAGGGCCCTACGAGCAGTACTTC.

V and J are TRBV14 and TRBJ1-1, with 7 bases that match TRBD1. The CDR3 runs to 15 residues. Germline V lookup: CDR1 SGHDN, CDR2 FVKESK. Trimming cost V 3 bases and J 0 bases; bases outside gene matches: 4. The CDR3 here is CASSQEGQMNTEAFF. The CDR3 DNA is TGTGCCAGCAGCCAGGAGGGACAGATGAACACTGAAGCTTTCTTT.

The chain carries TRBV7-8 and TRBJ2-3, with no clear D. The germline V and J ends were trimmed by 3 bases and 4 bases, with 11 bases remaining between them. CDR1 and CDR2 (germline): SGHVS, FQNEAQ. This CDR3 comprises 14 residues. The DNA for the CDR3 is TGTGCCAGCAGCTTTAGATCCGTCGCAGATACGCAGTATTTT. It translates to CASSFRSVADTQYF. Based on the CDR3 plus reference TRBV7-8 and TRBJ2-3, the full variable domain is GAGVSQSPRYKVAKRGQDVALRCDPISGHVSLFWYQQALGQGPEFLTYFQNEAQLDKSGLPSDRFFAERPEGSVSTLKIQRTQQEDSAVYLCASSFRSVADTQYFGPGTRLTVL.

The chain uses TRBV2 and TRBJ2-7; D may match TRBD1 or TRBD2 (6 bases each). V was clipped by 6 bases and J by 4 bases, with 13 bases between them. The CDR3 spans 13 residues. Looked up from germline, CDR1 is SNHLY and CDR2 is FYNNEI. The CDR3 nucleotides are TGTGCCAGCAGAGACGGGGGCCGGTACGAGCAGTACTTC. It translates to CASRDGGRYEQYF. Filled out from reference TRBV2 and TRBJ2-7, the complete variable domain reads EPEVTQTPSHQVTQMGQEVILRCVPISNHLYFYWYRQILGQKVEFLVSFYNNEISEKSEIFDDQFSVERPDGSNFTLKIRSTKLEDSAMYFCASRDGGRYEQYFGPGTRLTVT.

The CDR3 here is CASSLVGGAFF. CDR3 coding DNA: TGTGCCAGCAGCTTGGTGGGGGGAGCTTTCTTT. The chain joins TRBV5-8 to TRBJ1-1, with D tentatively TRBD1 (5 bases). Between the trimmed V and J ends, which lost 0 bases and 10 bases, there was a span of 7 bases. In germline, CDR1 is SGHTS, CDR2 YDEGEE. The CDR3 runs to 11 residues. Filled out from reference TRBV5-8 and TRBJ1-1, the complete variable domain reads EAGVTQSPTHLIKTRGQQATLRCSPISGHTSVYWYQQALGLGLQFLLWYDEGEERNRGNFPPRFSGRQFPNYSSELNVNALELEDSALYLCASSLVGGAFFGQGTRLTVV.

In its sample, this clone was seen a few times. This sequence joins TRBV6-1 and TRBJ1-1; TRBD1 matches 7 bases. Germline lookup yields CDR1 MNHNS and CDR2 SASEGT. The CDR3 is made up of 14 amino acids. V lost 2 bases to trimming and J lost 3 bases; unmatched junction nucleotides: 3. The CDR3 coding sequence is TGTGCCAGCAGTGAACAGGGGGGTGACACTGAAGCTTTCTTT. Protein: CASSEQGGDTEAFF.

The chain has TRBV28 and TRBJ1-5, with unresolved D. Between the trimmed V and J ends, which lost 3 bases and 2 bases, there was a span of 23 bases. Germline-derived CDR1 and CDR2 are MDHEN and SYDVKM. The CDR3 is 19 residues long. DNA for the CDR3: TGTGCCAGCAGTTTGATCAAGAGTTGGGAAGTCTCGGGCAATCAGCCCCAGCATTTT. Encoded protein: CASSLIKSWEVSGNQPQHF. The complete variable domain, with remaining parts taken from reference TRBV28 and TRBJ1-5, reads DVKVTQSSRYLVKRTGEKVFLECVQDMDHENMFWYRQDPGLGLRLIYFSYDVKMKEKGDIPEGYSVSREKKERFSLILESASTNQTSMYLCASSLIKSWEVSGNQPQHFGDGTRLSIL.

This clone was observed a handful of times. The CDR3 DNA reads TGTGCCAGCAGCCTATCAGGGGCCTCCTACGAGCAGTACTTC. Protein sequence: CASSLSGASYEQYF. The chain links TRBV7-9 to TRBJ2-7; D may be TRBD1 (6 bases). The germline CDR1 and CDR2 sequences are SEHNR and FQNEAQ (reference sequence). There are 14 residues in the CDR3. The V end was cut by 5 bases, the J end by 0 bases, with 11 bases between.

The rearrangement links TRBV4-1 to TRBJ1-1; 9 nucleotides align to TRBD1. V trimming: 6 bases; J trimming: 1 base; junction bases outside the gene matches: 0. The length of the CDR3 is 13 residues. Germline CDR1 and CDR2: MGHRA and YSYEKL. CDR3 region: CASRGQGNTEAFF. CDR3 in DNA: TGCGCCAGCAGGGGACAGGGGAACACTGAAGCTTTCTTT.

This chain joins TRBV30 and TRBJ1-1; D gene ambiguous. The germline V gene encodes CDR1 GTSNPN and CDR2 SVGIG (reference sequence). V lost 3 bases to trimming and J lost 0 bases, with 11 bases between them. This CDR3 is 14 amino acids long. The CDR3 bases are TGTGCCTGGAGAAGGATGACTCTGAACACTGAAGCTTTCTTT. Protein product: CAWRRMTLNTEAFF.

This clone was detected only once. The chain carries TRBV15 and TRBJ2-6; D ambiguous. Germline lookup yields CDR1 LNHNV and CDR2 YYDKDF (reference sequence). The CDR3 is 11 amino acids. V lost 3 bases, J lost 18 bases, and 12 bases lay in between. CDR3 in DNA: TGTGCCACCAGCAGGGAGACCGAGCGGACTTTC. Translated: CATSRETERTF.

The V and J genes are TRBV7-2 and TRBJ1-1, with TRBD1 matching 10 bases. V trimming: 5 bases; J trimming: 2 bases; junction bases outside the gene matches: 8. The V gene's germline CDR1 is SGHTA and CDR2 FQGNSA. This CDR3 spans 16 amino acids. This CDR3 reads CASSQTGGWTNTEAFF. The DNA for the CDR3 is TGTGCCAGCAGCCAGACAGGGGGCTGGACCAACACTGAAGCTTTCTTT.

This chain joins TRBV6-5 and TRBJ1-1; D possibly corresponds to TRBD1 (5 bases). Germline CDR1 reads MNHEY; CDR2 reads SVGAGI. Trimming removed 0 bases at V and 5 bases at J, with 13 bases between. This CDR3 has 15 amino acids. The CDR3 protein is CASSYSIAGRTEAFF. The CDR3 DNA follows: TGTGCCAGCAGTTACTCGATAGCAGGGAGGACTGAAGCTTTCTTT.

This clone showed up just once. The chain couples TRBV5-4 to TRBJ2-7; TRBD1 matches 7 bases. The CDR3 runs 15 residues. The trim removed 4 bases at V and 2 bases at J, leaving 9 bases unmatched. The germline V gene has CDR1 SGHNT and CDR2 YYREEE (reference sequence). CDR3 region: CASSPLGTETYEQYF. The CDR3 DNA reads as TGTGCCAGCAGCCCCCTCGGGACAGAAACCTACGAGCAGTACTTC.

This clone was seen just once. V is TRBV28 and J is TRBJ2-3, with D uncertain. Germline values: CDR1 MDHEN, CDR2 SYDVKM. V was cut by 4 bases and J by 2 bases, with 7 bases left in between. The CDR3 is made up of 13 amino acids. This CDR3 is CASSSPATDTQYF. DNA of the CDR3: TGTGCCAGCAGTTCGCCCGCCACAGATACGCAGTATTTT.

V and J are TRBV4-1 and TRBJ1-3, with D hard to call. The CDR3 consists of 15 residues. V was clipped by 1 base and J by 0 bases, with 7 bases between them. CDR1 is MGHRA and CDR2 is YSYEKL in the germline V gene. Here the CDR3 reads CASSQAHNSGNTIYF. CDR3 DNA: TGCGCCAGCAGCCAAGCACATAACTCTGGAAACACCATATATTTT.

The chain employs TRBV28 and TRBJ1-5; D not certain. CDR1 is MDHEN and CDR2 is SYDVKM in the germline V gene. CDR3 length: 16 residues. V lost 1 base and J lost 2, with 12 bases in between. CDR3 in DNA: TGTGCCAGCAGTTTATCCCTCCTGGGCGGCAATCAGCCCCAGCATTTT. This translates into CASSLSLLGGNQPQHF.

V gene TRBV4-3 combines with J gene TRBJ1-2; unclear D gene. Germline V gene data show CDR1 as LGHNA and CDR2 as YSLEER. Between the trimmed V and J ends, which lost 0 bases and 5 bases, there was a span of 13 bases. There are 15 residues in the CDR3. The CDR3 spells CASSQDLWRPYGYTF. CDR3 in DNA: TGCGCCAGCAGCCAAGATCTCTGGCGGCCGTATGGCTACACCTTC.

The chain couples TRBV30 to TRBJ2-5; D is possibly TRBD1 (5 bases). Trimming removed 0 bases from V and 1 base from J, with 12 bases in between. Looked up from germline, CDR1 is GTSNPN and CDR2 is SVGIG (reference sequence). The CDR3 consists of 15 residues. The CDR3 sequence is CAWSVRGSSQETQYF. The CDR3 nucleotides are TGTGCCTGGAGTGTAAGGGGCAGCAGCCAAGAGACCCAGTACTTC.

The V gene is TRBV29-1, the J gene TRBJ2-1, with 12 bases identical to TRBD2. J gave up 6 bases and V 0 bases, and 0 bases lay outside the gene matches. This CDR3 contains 14 residues. In germline, CDR1 is SQVTM, CDR2 ANQGSEA. In nucleotides, the CDR3 is TGCAGCGTTGAAGAGACTAGCGGGAGCAATGAGCAGTTCTTC. Protein sequence: CSVEETSGSNEQFF.

V and J are TRBV7-8 and TRBJ1-2; TRBD1 aligns across 9 bases. CDR3 length: 16 amino acids. V lost 3 bases to trimming and J lost 8 bases; unmatched junction nucleotides: 13. CDR1 and CDR2 (germline): SGHVS, FQNEAQ. CDR3 coding DNA: TGTGCCAGCAGCTTTCGCAACAGGGGGCTGGGTGAGGGCTACACCTTC. Protein: CASSFRNRGLGEGYTF.

The rearrangement uses TRBV27 and TRBJ2-7; D uncertain. The ends were cut back, 6 bases at V and 2 bases at J, with 20 bases in the middle. This CDR3 contains 16 residues. Looked up from germline, CDR1 is MNHEY and CDR2 is SMNVEV (reference sequence). Here the CDR3 reads CASSPRSVGRPYEQYF. DNA for the CDR3: TGTGCCAGCAGCCCCCGAAGTGTAGGACGACCCTACGAGCAGTACTTC.